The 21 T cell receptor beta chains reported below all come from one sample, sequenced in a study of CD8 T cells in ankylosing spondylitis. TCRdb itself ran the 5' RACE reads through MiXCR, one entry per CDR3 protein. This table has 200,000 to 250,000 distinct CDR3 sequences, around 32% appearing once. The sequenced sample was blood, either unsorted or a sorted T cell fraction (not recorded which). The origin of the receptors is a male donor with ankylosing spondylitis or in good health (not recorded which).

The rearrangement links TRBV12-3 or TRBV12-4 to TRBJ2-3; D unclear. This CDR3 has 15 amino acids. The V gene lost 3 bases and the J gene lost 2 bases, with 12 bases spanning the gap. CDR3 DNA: TGTGCCAGCAGTTTGGAAAGGCTTCCCACAGATACGCAGTATTTT. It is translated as CASSLERLPTDTQYF.

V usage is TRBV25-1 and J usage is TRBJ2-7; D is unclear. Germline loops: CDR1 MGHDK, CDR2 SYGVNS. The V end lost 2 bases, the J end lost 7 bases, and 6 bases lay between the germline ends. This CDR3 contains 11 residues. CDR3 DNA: TGTGCCAGCAGTGAAATAAGTGAGCAGTACTTC. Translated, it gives CASSEISEQYF.

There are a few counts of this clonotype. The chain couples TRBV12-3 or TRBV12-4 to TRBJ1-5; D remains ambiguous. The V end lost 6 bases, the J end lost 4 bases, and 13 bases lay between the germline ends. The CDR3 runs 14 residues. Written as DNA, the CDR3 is TGTGCCAGCAGGAGCGGGCGGTGGAATCAGCCCCAGCATTTT. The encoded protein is CASRSGRWNQPQHF.

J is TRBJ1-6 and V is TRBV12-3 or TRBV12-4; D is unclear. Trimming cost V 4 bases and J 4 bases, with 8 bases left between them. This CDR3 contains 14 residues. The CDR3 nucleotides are TGTGCCAGCAGTTCCAGCGCATATAATTCACCCCTCCACTTT. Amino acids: CASSSSAYNSPLHF.

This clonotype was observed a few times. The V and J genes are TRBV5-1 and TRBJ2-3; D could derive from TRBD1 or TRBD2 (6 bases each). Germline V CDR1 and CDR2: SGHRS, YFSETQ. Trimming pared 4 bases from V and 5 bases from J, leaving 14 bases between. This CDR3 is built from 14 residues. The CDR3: CASSAGHGVDTQYF. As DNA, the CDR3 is TGCGCCAGCAGCGCGGGACACGGTGTAGATACGCAGTATTTT.

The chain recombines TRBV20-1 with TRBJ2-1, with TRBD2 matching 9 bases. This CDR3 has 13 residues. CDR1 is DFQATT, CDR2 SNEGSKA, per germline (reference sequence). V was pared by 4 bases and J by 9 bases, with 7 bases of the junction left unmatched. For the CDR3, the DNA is TGCAGTGCTATTAGGGAACTAGCGGGTGAGCAGTTCTTC. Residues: CSAIRELAGEQFF.

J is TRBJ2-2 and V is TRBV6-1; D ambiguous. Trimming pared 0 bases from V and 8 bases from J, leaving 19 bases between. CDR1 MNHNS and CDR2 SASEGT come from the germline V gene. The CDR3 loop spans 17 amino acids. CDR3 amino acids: CASSEALAGSTLGELFF. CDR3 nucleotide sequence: TGTGCCAGCAGTGAAGCTCTGGCAGGTAGCACCCTTGGGGAGCTGTTTTTT.

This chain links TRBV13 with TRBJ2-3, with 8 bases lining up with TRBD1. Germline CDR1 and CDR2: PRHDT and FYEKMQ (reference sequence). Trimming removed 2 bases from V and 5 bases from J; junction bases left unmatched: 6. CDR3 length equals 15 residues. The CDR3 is CASSLWTGRLDTQYF. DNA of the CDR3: TGTGCCAGCAGCTTATGGACAGGGAGGTTAGATACGCAGTATTTT.

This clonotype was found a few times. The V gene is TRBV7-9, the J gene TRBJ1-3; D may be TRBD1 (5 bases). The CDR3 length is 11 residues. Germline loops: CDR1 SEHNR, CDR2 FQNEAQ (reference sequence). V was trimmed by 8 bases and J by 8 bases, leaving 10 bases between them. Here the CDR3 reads CASATGDTIYF. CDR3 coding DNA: TGTGCCAGCGCCACGGGGGACACCATATATTTT.

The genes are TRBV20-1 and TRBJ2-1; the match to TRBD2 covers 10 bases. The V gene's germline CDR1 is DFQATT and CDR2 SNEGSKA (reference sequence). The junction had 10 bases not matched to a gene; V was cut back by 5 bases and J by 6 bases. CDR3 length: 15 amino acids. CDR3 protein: CSAAHTSGAFNEQFF. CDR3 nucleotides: TGCAGTGCTGCCCACACTAGCGGGGCTTTCAATGAGCAGTTCTTC.

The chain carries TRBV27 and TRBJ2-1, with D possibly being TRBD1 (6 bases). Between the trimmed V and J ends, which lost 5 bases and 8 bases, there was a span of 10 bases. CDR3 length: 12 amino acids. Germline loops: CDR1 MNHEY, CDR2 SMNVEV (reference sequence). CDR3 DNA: TGTGCCAGCAGTCTACAGGGCGATGAGCAGTTCTTC. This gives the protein CASSLQGDEQFF.

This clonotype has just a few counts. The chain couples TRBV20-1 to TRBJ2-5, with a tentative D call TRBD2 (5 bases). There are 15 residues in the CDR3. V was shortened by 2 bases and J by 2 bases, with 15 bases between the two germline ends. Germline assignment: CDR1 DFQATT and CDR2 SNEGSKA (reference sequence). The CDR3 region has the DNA TGCAGTGCTAGACCCGAGTACGGGAAACAAGAGACCCAGTACTTC. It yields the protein CSARPEYGKQETQYF.

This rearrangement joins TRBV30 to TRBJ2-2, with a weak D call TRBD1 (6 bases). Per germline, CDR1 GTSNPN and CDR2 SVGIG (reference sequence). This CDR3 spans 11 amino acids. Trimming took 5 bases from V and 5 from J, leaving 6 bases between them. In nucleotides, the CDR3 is TGTGCCTGGCAGGGGACCGGGGAGCTGTTTTTT. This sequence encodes CAWQGTGELFF.

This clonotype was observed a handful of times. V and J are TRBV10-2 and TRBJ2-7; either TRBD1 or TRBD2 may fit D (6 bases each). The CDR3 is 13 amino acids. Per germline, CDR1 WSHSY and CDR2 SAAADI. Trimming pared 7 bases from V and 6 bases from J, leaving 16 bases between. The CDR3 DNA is TGCGCCAGCACCCCGGGCGGGACATCCGAGCAGTACTTC. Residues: CASTPGGTSEQYF.

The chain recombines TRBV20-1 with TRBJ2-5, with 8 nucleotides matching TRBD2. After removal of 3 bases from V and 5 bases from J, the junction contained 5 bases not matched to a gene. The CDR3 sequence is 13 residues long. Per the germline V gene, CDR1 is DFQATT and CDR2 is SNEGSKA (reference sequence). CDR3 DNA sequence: TGCAGTGCTAGGATAGCGGGGAGCGAGACCCAGTACTTC. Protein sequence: CSARIAGSETQYF.

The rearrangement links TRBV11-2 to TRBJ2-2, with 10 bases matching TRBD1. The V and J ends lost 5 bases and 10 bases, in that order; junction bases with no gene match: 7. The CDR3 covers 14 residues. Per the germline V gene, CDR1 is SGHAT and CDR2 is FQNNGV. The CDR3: CASSQGQGPVELFF. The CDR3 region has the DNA TGTGCCAGCAGCCAGGGACAGGGGCCCGTGGAGCTGTTTTTT.

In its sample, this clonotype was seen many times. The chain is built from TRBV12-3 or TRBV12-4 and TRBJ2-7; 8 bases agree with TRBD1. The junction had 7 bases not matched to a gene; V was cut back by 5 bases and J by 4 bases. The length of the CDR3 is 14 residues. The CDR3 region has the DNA TGTGCCAGCAGTATTGACAGGGGAACTTACGAGCAGTACTTC. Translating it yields CASSIDRGTYEQYF.

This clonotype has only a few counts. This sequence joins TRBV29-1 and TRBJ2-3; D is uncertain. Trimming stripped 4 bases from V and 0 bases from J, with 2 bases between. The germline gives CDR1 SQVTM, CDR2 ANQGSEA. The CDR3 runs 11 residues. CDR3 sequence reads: CSVASTDTQYF. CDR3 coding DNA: TGCAGCGTTGCGAGCACAGATACGCAGTATTTT.

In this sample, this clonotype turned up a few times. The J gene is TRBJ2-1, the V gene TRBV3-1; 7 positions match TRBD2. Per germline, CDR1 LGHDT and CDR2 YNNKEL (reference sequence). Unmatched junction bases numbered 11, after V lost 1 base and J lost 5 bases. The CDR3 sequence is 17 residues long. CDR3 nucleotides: TGTGCCAGCAGCCAAGGGCTGGGCGAGCGGGGCGACAATGAGCAGTTCTTC. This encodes CASSQGLGERGDNEQFF.

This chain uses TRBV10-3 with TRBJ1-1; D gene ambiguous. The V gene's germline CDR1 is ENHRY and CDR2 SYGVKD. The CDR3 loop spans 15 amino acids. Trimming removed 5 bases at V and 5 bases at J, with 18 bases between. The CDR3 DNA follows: TGTGCCATCAGTACCACAGAGCCTCTGAGGACTGAAGCTTTCTTT. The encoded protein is CAISTTEPLRTEAFF.

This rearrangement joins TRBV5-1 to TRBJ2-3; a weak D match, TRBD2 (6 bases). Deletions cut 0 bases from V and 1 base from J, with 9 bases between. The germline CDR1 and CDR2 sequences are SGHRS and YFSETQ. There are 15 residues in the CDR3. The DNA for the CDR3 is TGCGCCAGCAGCTTGGAAGCTAGCGGCACAGATACGCAGTATTTT. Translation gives CASSLEASGTDTQYF. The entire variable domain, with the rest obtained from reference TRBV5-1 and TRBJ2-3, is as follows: KAGVTQTPRYLIKTRGQQVTLSCSPISGHRSVSWYQQTPGQGLQFLFEYFSETQRNKGNFPGRFSGRQFSNSRSEMNVSTLELGDSALYLCASSLEASGTDTQYFGPGTRLTVL.